Described below is a single TCR beta chain sequence and its context. Its antigen is still unknown. This CDR3 region has 15 residues. V was shortened by 5 bases and J by 5 bases, with 18 bases between the two germline ends. CDR1 and CDR2 from the germline V gene are LNHNV and YYDKDF (reference sequence). These data belong to a study of radiation and T cells in renal cell carcinoma. Study context: Nephrectomy followed 15 Gy stereotactic body radiation by 4 weeks.

Time point given: blood 2 weeks post-SBRT. Documented treatment: 15 Gy SBRT to primary tumor, nephrectomy 4 weeks later. The assay was immunoSEQ multiplex PCR, and TCRdb's table has in-frame clones only and misses some. The sample carries about 130,000 clones, roughly four fifths recorded once. Study-level points and caveats: Baseline intratumoral clonotype presence is unknown without pretreatment biopsies. Top tumor clonotypes rose in blood 2 weeks post-radiation, then contracted.

This chain connects TRBV15 to TRBJ2-5, with D possibly matching TRBD2 (5 bases). The TCR comes from a man aged 50-60 years with renal cell carcinoma. Here the sequenced sample was blood, taken from a patient whose treatment included radiotherapy and nephrectomy. The CDR3, as DNA: TGTGCCACCAGCTTCCCTCCCCAGCGGTCGGAGACCCAGTACTTC. Its translation: CATSFPPQRSETQYF.